One and the same sample provided the 14 T cell receptor beta chains below, sequenced in a study of T cells in Graves' hyperthyroidism and ophthalmopathy (dated by TCRdb to the late 2010s). Receptor amplification or capture employed multiplex PCR. Reads for this sample came from an Illumina HiSeq 2000. The TCR beta CDR3 regions were amplified from the RNA transcripts. The first round of RT-PCR for the TCR CDR3 was performed with the HTBI primer set and the Qiagen OneStep RT-PCR kit. The raw public data were reprocessed by TCRdb itself: fastp quality trimming at Q25, MiXCR clonotype calling, in-frame beta chains only. For every CDR3 protein sequence, its rows merge into one entry that carries the most common genes and DNA. The table for this sample lists hundreds of thousands of distinct CDR3 sequences; around 20% of them were counted only once. Less than 55% of the sample lies in the top ten. Sequences were obtained from blood. Receptors originate from a man aged 40-49 years with Graves' ophthalmopathy.

J is TRBJ2-3 and V is TRBV7-9; TRBD2 matches at 7 bases. Germline CDR1 reads SEHNR; CDR2 reads FQNEAQ (reference sequence). V shed 5 bases and J 3 bases; nucleotides not matched to a gene: 11. The CDR3 is made up of 16 amino acids. The CDR3 coding sequence is TGTGCCAGCAGCGCTCGCGGGAGAACGGGGACAGATACGCAGTATTTT. Its translation: CASSARGRTGTDTQYF.

This clonotype appeared a single time. V is TRBV20-1 and J is TRBJ2-2; the match to TRBD2 covers 10 bases. This CDR3 is 14 amino acids long. V trimming: 6 bases; J trimming: 5 bases; junction bases outside the gene matches: 6. In germline, CDR1 is DFQATT, CDR2 SNEGSKA (reference sequence). This chain's CDR3 is CSASGTSETGELFF. The DNA of the CDR3 is TGCAGTGCATCCGGGACTAGCGAGACCGGGGAGCTGTTTTTT.

The chain carries TRBV6-1 and TRBJ1-1; no clear D gene. CDR1 is MNHNS, CDR2 SASEGT, per germline. CDR3 length: 15 amino acids. V lost 5 bases and J lost 5, with 18 bases in between. The CDR3 nucleotides are TGTGCCAGCAGTTATCTTGCGGTGCCTGGGACTGAAGCTTTCTTT. It yields the protein CASSYLAVPGTEAFF.

This clonotype came up many times. The chain employs TRBV5-1 and TRBJ1-2; 9 bases align to TRBD1. CDR1 is SGHRS and CDR2 is YFSETQ in the germline V gene. The CDR3 runs to 15 residues. The junction had 6 bases not matched to a gene; V was cut back by 0 bases and J by 6 bases. The CDR3 protein is CASSLEGTGSNGYTF. Written as DNA, the CDR3 is TGCGCCAGCAGCTTGGAAGGGACAGGGTCCAATGGCTACACCTTC.

This clonotype was found many times. The CDR3 coding sequence is TGTGCCAGCATAGGGAGGACGGTCTATGGCTACACCTTC. It encodes CASIGRTVYGYTF. The chain carries TRBV2 and TRBJ1-2, with no clear D. CDR1 is SNHLY, CDR2 FYNNEI, per germline. The CDR3 is 13 amino acids. Trimming stripped 7 bases from V and 4 bases from J, with 13 bases between.

Comments on this clonotype: Here the CDR3 omits its conserved ending phenylalanine or tryptophan, so a read error is the likely source. This chain uses TRBV2 with TRBJ2-3; TRBD2 is a possible D gene (6 bases). CDR1 SNHLY and CDR2 FYNNEI come from the germline V gene. Trimming cost V 9 bases and J 5 bases, with 18 bases left between them. The CDR3 has 14 amino acids. The CDR3 region has the DNA TGTGCCAGGCCCTACGGCAGGAGGGAAGATACGCAGTATTCT. It yields the protein CARPYGRREDTQYS.

This clonotype has more than one count but fewer than ten. The chain joins TRBV19 to TRBJ1-1; weak D call: TRBD1 (5 bases). The V gene's germline CDR1 is LNHDA and CDR2 SQIVND (reference sequence). The V end lost 5 bases, the J end lost 3 bases, and 13 bases lay between the germline ends. CDR3 length: 14 amino acids. CDR3 protein: CASSPGREHTEAFF. The CDR3 coding sequence is TGTGCCAGTAGTCCAGGCAGGGAACACACTGAAGCTTTCTTT.

About this clonotype: The conserved phenylalanine or tryptophan normally closing the CDR3 is absent here, so this likely arose from a read error. V gene TRBV7-8 combines with J gene TRBJ2-2; 10 nucleotides line up with TRBD1. The CDR3 loop spans 14 amino acids. Germline V gene sequence: CDR1 SGHVS, CDR2 FQNEAQ. Trimming cost V 6 bases and J 3 bases; bases outside gene matches: 1. As DNA, the CDR3 is TGTGCCAGCAGTGGACAGGGGGACACCGGGGAGCTGTTTTCT. Its protein is CASSGQGDTGELFS.

This clonotype was recorded a few times. The chain links TRBV24-1 to TRBJ2-2, with D perhaps TRBD2 (5 bases). CDR1 KGHDR and CDR2 SFDVKD come from the germline V gene. Trimming pared 5 bases from V and 5 bases from J, leaving 11 bases between. The CDR3 length is 14 residues. The chain's CDR3 is CATSASLATGELFF. The CDR3 coding sequence is TGTGCCACCAGTGCCTCGCTAGCAACCGGGGAGCTGTTTTTT.

This clonotype came up a few times. The chain recombines TRBV24-1 with TRBJ2-1; D possibly corresponds to TRBD2 (6 bases). The CDR3 is made up of 15 amino acids. Germline CDR1 is KGHDR and CDR2 is SFDVKD. Trimming took 1 base from V and 5 from J, leaving 11 bases between them. CDR3 sequence (DNA): TGTGCCACCAGTGATTTAGGGACTGGGAACAATGAGCAGTTCTTC. It codes for CATSDLGTGNNEQFF.

The chain recombines TRBV5-4 with TRBJ2-5; TRBD1 or TRBD2 may be the D gene (6 bases each). Germline values: CDR1 SGHNT, CDR2 YYREEE (reference sequence). Trimming pared 4 bases from V and 4 bases from J, leaving 20 bases between. The CDR3 runs 16 residues. The CDR3 loop reads CASSLGDRGAGETQYF. The CDR3 coding sequence is TGTGCCAGCAGCCTGGGAGATAGGGGGGCTGGAGAGACCCAGTACTTC. Full variable domain (missing parts from reference TRBV5-4 and TRBJ2-5): ETGVTQSPTHLIKTRGQQVTLRCSSQSGHNTVSWYQQALGQGPQFIFQYYREEENGRGNFPPRFSGLQFPNYSSELNVNALELDDSALYLCASSLGDRGAGETQYFGPGTRLLVL.

Comments on this clonotype: A much larger clone lies one base from this, so it may be a read error. This sequence joins TRBV7-9 and TRBJ2-3; 10 bases line up with TRBD2. V gave up 1 base and J gave up 0 bases; unmatched junction bases: 7. This CDR3 has 18 amino acids. Germline lookup yields CDR1 SEHNR and CDR2 FQNEAQ (reference sequence). The CDR3: CASSLVFRTSGSTDTQYF. CDR3 nucleotide sequence: TGTGCCAGCAGCTTAGTGTTCCGGACTAGCGGTAGCACAGATACGCAGTATTTT.

This clonotype was picked up a small number of times. The chain combines TRBV28 with TRBJ1-1, with a possible D match to TRBD1 (6 bases). V was cut by 7 bases and J by 4 bases, with 13 bases left in between. The germline CDR1 and CDR2 sequences are MDHEN and SYDVKM. The CDR3 is 13 residues long. The CDR3 protein is CASTQAGATEAFF. The DNA of the CDR3 is TGTGCCAGCACTCAGGCAGGGGCCACTGAAGCTTTCTTT.

This chain joins TRBV6-2 or TRBV6-3 and TRBJ1-4; no firm D call. CDR1 and CDR2 from the germline V gene are MNHEY and SVGEGT. With 8 bases removed from V and 5 bases from J, the gap between germline ends came to 12 bases. The CDR3 extends over 13 amino acids. CDR3 sequence: CASARAGNEKLFF. The CDR3 bases are TGTGCCAGCGCTCGCGCGGGAAATGAAAAACTGTTTTTT.